A single sample is the source of the 9 T cell receptor beta chains below, sequenced in a study of cytomegalovirus exposure and HLA in healthy donors (TCRdb year 2017). To prepare the library, the immunoSEQ multiplex PCR assay was applied. The multiplex PCR relied on a mix of 60 forward primers for TCR Vbeta segments and 13 reverse primers for TCR Jbeta segments. This immuneACCESS table, as held by TCRdb, lists in-frame sequences with V and J called but not all clones. Of the missing ones, under half trace to an unresolved V gene in checked studies; the others have no known cause. Here the sample has approximately 150,000 clones; roughly 80% occur a single time. In total, the top ten clones hold 7% of the sample. Sequencing used PBMCs. These receptors all come from a woman aged 30 to 39 in good health and CMV-seropositive.

The genes are TRBV9 and TRBJ1-2; D uncertain. The CDR3 totals 11 residues. The ends were cut back, 0 bases at V and 9 bases at J, with 6 bases in the middle. Per germline, CDR1 SGDLS and CDR2 YYNGEE. CDR3 amino acids: CASSVGTSYTF. The DNA of the CDR3 is TGTGCCAGCAGCGTAGGTACAAGCTACACCTTC.

The CDR3 sequence: CASSYPGLAGDTQYF. The CDR3 bases are TGTGCCAGCAGTTATCCGGGACTAGCTGGTGATACGCAGTATTTT. This chain uses TRBV7-2 with TRBJ2-3, with TRBD2 matching over 9 bases. The CDR3 has 15 residues. Germline V CDR1 and CDR2: SGHTA, FQGNSA. Losses at the gene ends were 6 bases for V and 6 bases for J; bases not matched to a gene: 10.

The gene calls are TRBV15 and TRBJ2-7; D call uncertain. V lost 0 bases to trimming and J lost 4 bases, with 4 bases between them. This CDR3 has 12 residues. CDR1 is LNHNV and CDR2 is YYDKDF in the germline V gene (reference sequence). The CDR3 bases are TGTGCCACCAGCAGAGATAGTTACGAGCAGTACTTC. As protein: CATSRDSYEQYF.

This clone was recorded once. The J gene is TRBJ2-7, the V gene TRBV5-4; 8 positions agree with TRBD1. Germline V gene data show CDR1 as SGHNT and CDR2 as YYREEE (reference sequence). J gave up 7 bases and V 5 bases, and 5 bases lay outside the gene matches. The CDR3 is 12 amino acids. The CDR3 DNA is TGTGCCAGCAGTCAAACAGGGGGTGAGCAGTACTTC. Protein: CASSQTGGEQYF. Supplemented by reference TRBV5-4 and TRBJ2-7, the full variable domain reads ETGVTQSPTHLIKTRGQQVTLRCSSQSGHNTVSWYQQALGQGPQFIFQYYREEENGRGNFPPRFSGLQFPNYSSELNVNALELDDSALYLCASSQTGGEQYFGPGTRLTVT.

The chain combines TRBV5-1 with TRBJ1-4; D uncertain. V shed 4 bases and J shed 5 bases, with 12 bases lying between them. CDR1 and CDR2 from the germline V gene are SGHRS and YFSETQ. The CDR3 runs to 14 residues. CDR3 bases: TGCGCCAGCAGCCCAGAAGGCAGGAATGAAAAACTGTTTTTT. The encoded protein is CASSPEGRNEKLFF.

This sequence joins TRBV4-2 and TRBJ1-2; possible D gene TRBD1, 6 bases. Germline CDR1 reads LGHNA; CDR2 reads YNFKEQ. This CDR3 has 12 residues. The ends were cut back, 1 base at V and 8 bases at J, with 8 bases in the middle. CDR3 residues: CASSQVRGGYTF. Here the CDR3 DNA reads TGTGCCAGCAGCCAAGTCAGGGGCGGCTACACCTTC.

V usage is TRBV9 and J usage is TRBJ2-3; 12 bases are shared with TRBD1. The V gene's germline CDR1 is SGDLS and CDR2 YYNGEE. This CDR3 contains 18 residues. V trimming: 0 bases; J trimming: 1 base; junction bases outside the gene matches: 6. The CDR3: CASSVVGQGAPGTDTQYF. CDR3 DNA: TGTGCCAGCAGCGTAGTGGGACAGGGGGCGCCCGGCACAGATACGCAGTATTTT.

The V and J genes are TRBV5-1 and TRBJ1-1; a weak D match, TRBD1 (5 bases). Germline-derived CDR1 and CDR2 are SGHRS and YFSETQ. Trimming took off 1 base at V and 4 bases at J, with 17 bases between the two ends. The CDR3 is made up of 16 amino acids. The CDR3 DNA reads as TGCGCCAGCAGCTTGTTTTTAGGGGACGGGGGCACTGAAGCTTTCTTT. Protein: CASSLFLGDGGTEAFF.

The chain employs TRBV30 and TRBJ1-2, with a tentative D call TRBD1 (6 bases). The CDR3 has 14 amino acids. Germline V gene data show CDR1 as GTSNPN and CDR2 as SVGIG (reference sequence). V was pared by 3 bases and J by 8 bases, with 19 bases between. CDR3 sequence (DNA): TGTGCCTGGAGGCCGGACCGGGACATCGGCGGCTACACCTTC. Its protein is CAWRPDRDIGGYTF.